A selection of T cell receptor beta chains follows, all from one sample in a study of blood T cells in healthy people across ages. MiXCR, applied by TCRdb to the 5' RACE reads, yields one record per CDR3 protein. Counted here are 1.2 million to 1.5 million distinct CDR3 sequences, approximately 38% occurring once; the ten biggest clones make up approximately 7.9%. The sequenced material came from blood. These receptors came from a woman aged 18-29 years in good health. CDR3s include the opening cysteine and the closing phenylalanine or tryptophan. D genes are given only for firm matches. Where a row states a size, it is once, few, many or the class of an expanded clone; other rows omit it.

d_gene: NA
v_gene: TRBV6-1
abundance: NA
j_gene: TRBJ2-7
CDR3aa: CATSLEVWTPAYEQYF
CDR3nt: TGTGCCACCTCACTAGAAGTCTGGACTCCCGCCTACGAGCAGTACTTC

d_gene: TRBD1
v_gene: TRBV25-1
abundance: NA
j_gene: TRBJ1-2
CDR3aa: CASHGTGYGYTF
CDR3nt: TGTGCCAGCCACGGGACAGGCTATGGCTACACCTTC

d_gene: TRBD1
v_gene: TRBV7-2
abundance: NA
j_gene: TRBJ1-5
CDR3aa: CASSHRGGQPQHF
CDR3nt: TGTGCCAGCAGCCACAGGGGTGGGCAGCCCCAGCATTTT

d_gene: TRBD2
v_gene: TRBV25-1
abundance: NA
j_gene: TRBJ2-5
CDR3aa: CASSGLAGKETQYF
CDR3nt: TGTGCCAGCAGTGGCCTAGCGGGAAAAGAGACCCAGTACTTC

d_gene: NA
v_gene: TRBV25-1
abundance: many
j_gene: TRBJ1-2
CDR3aa: CASGGGANYGYTF
CDR3nt: TGTGCCAGCGGAGGGGGAGCTAACTATGGCTACACCTTC

d_gene: TRBD1
v_gene: TRBV15
abundance: NA
j_gene: TRBJ1-1
CDR3aa: CATSRGTGATEAFF
CDR3nt: TGTGCCACCAGCAGAGGGACAGGGGCCACTGAAGCTTTCTTT

d_gene: NA
v_gene: TRBV28
abundance: once
j_gene: TRBJ2-1
CDR3aa: CASSPQGRGAYNEQFF
CDR3nt: TGTGCCAGCAGTCCACAGGGAAGGGGCGCCTACAATGAGCAGTTCTTC

d_gene: TRBD2
v_gene: TRBV20-1
abundance: NA
j_gene: TRBJ2-7
CDR3aa: CSARGGVVPYEQYF
CDR3nt: TGCAGCGCCCGGGGGGGAGTTGTCCCCTACGAGCAGTACTTC

d_gene: TRBD1
v_gene: TRBV27
abundance: NA
j_gene: TRBJ1-1
CDR3aa: CASMKAGGYNTEAFF
CDR3nt: TGTGCCAGCATGAAGGCAGGGGGGTACAACACTGAAGCTTTCTTT

d_gene: NA
v_gene: TRBV6-1
abundance: NA
j_gene: TRBJ1-1
CDR3aa: CASRRDGGSNTEAFF
CDR3nt: TGTGCCAGCAGAAGGGACGGGGGGTCGAACACTGAAGCTTTCTTT

d_gene: TRBD2
v_gene: TRBV20-1
abundance: NA
j_gene: TRBJ2-1
CDR3aa: CSARANLAGGPSEQFF
CDR3nt: TGCAGTGCTAGAGCCAACTTAGCGGGAGGGCCTAGTGAGCAGTTCTTC

d_gene: NA
v_gene: TRBV6-2/TRBV6-3
abundance: NA
j_gene: TRBJ2-5
CDR3aa: CASSYSPLQQYF
CDR3nt: TGTGCCAGCAGTTACTCACCGTTGCAGCAGTACTTC

d_gene: TRBD1
v_gene: TRBV7-9
abundance: NA
j_gene: TRBJ1-4
CDR3aa: CASSYWDRGRINEKLFF
CDR3nt: TGTGCCAGCAGCTACTGGGACAGGGGGCGGATAAATGAAAAACTGTTTTTT

d_gene: TRBD2
v_gene: TRBV10-3
abundance: few
j_gene: TRBJ2-1
CDR3aa: CAISDGTSGGYEQFF
CDR3nt: TGTGCCATCAGTGACGGCACTAGCGGGGGGTATGAGCAGTTCTTC

d_gene: TRBD1
v_gene: TRBV28
abundance: few
j_gene: TRBJ2-7
CDR3aa: CASRPGQGFREQYF
CDR3nt: TGTGCCAGCAGACCGGGACAGGGGTTTCGCGAGCAGTACTTC

d_gene: NA
v_gene: TRBV29-1
abundance: few
j_gene: TRBJ2-1
CDR3aa: CSGRLSSYNEQFF
CDR3nt: TGCAGCGGCCGACTTAGCTCCTACAATGAGCAGTTCTTC

d_gene: NA
v_gene: TRBV29-1
abundance: NA
j_gene: TRBJ2-3
CDR3aa: CSVEEPRDTQYF
CDR3nt: TGCAGCGTTGAAGAACCCAGAGATACGCAGTATTTT

d_gene: NA
v_gene: TRBV12-3/TRBV12-4
abundance: few
j_gene: TRBJ2-6
CDR3aa: CASTGANVLTF
CDR3nt: TGTGCCAGCACTGGGGCCAACGTCCTGACTTTC

d_gene: TRBD2
v_gene: TRBV12-3/TRBV12-4
abundance: NA
j_gene: TRBJ2-3
CDR3aa: CASLKGGSSNTQYF
CDR3nt: TGTGCCAGCCTTAAGGGCGGGAGTAGCAATACGCAGTATTTT

d_gene: NA
v_gene: TRBV10-3
abundance: NA
j_gene: TRBJ2-5
CDR3aa: CAISESSGEETQYF
CDR3nt: TGTGCCATCAGTGAGTCGAGTGGAGAAGAGACCCAGTACTTC

d_gene: NA
v_gene: TRBV7-9
abundance: NA
j_gene: TRBJ2-5
CDR3aa: CASSSINPSSYDEQYF
CDR3nt: TGTGCCAGCAGCTCGATTAATCCGAGCTCCTACGATGAGCAGTACTTC

d_gene: NA
v_gene: TRBV7-9
abundance: NA
j_gene: TRBJ2-7
CDR3aa: CASSSPEGIYEQYF
CDR3nt: TGTGCCAGCAGCTCACCTGAGGGGATCTACGAGCAGTACTTC

d_gene: NA
v_gene: TRBV5-1
abundance: NA
j_gene: TRBJ1-2
CDR3aa: CASSNTTGKLANYGYTF
CDR3nt: TGCGCCAGCAGCAATACAACAGGCAAACTAGCTAACTATGGCTACACCTTC

d_gene: TRBD2
v_gene: TRBV7-2
abundance: many
j_gene: TRBJ2-1
CDR3aa: CASSLGLAGLNEQFF
CDR3nt: TGTGCCAGCAGCCTTGGACTAGCGGGACTCAATGAGCAGTTCTTC

d_gene: TRBD1
v_gene: TRBV18
abundance: NA
j_gene: TRBJ1-1
CDR3aa: CASSPAGQGVNTEAFF
CDR3nt: TGTGCCAGCTCACCCGCTGGACAGGGCGTGAACACTGAAGCTTTCTTT

d_gene: NA
v_gene: TRBV19
abundance: NA
j_gene: TRBJ2-1
CDR3aa: CASSIDVNNEQFF
CDR3nt: TGTGCCAGTAGTATTGACGTCAACAATGAGCAGTTCTTC

d_gene: TRBD2
v_gene: TRBV10-3
abundance: many
j_gene: TRBJ2-5
CDR3aa: CAISKAGGINQETQYF
CDR3nt: TGTGCCATCAGCAAAGCGGGGGGAATTAACCAAGAGACCCAGTACTTC

d_gene: NA
v_gene: TRBV11-2
abundance: NA
j_gene: TRBJ2-2
CDR3aa: CAGSWRGTNTGELFF
CDR3nt: TGTGCCGGCAGCTGGAGGGGGACGAACACCGGGGAGCTGTTTTTT

d_gene: NA
v_gene: TRBV24-1
abundance: few
j_gene: TRBJ2-2
CDR3aa: CATSRDSETGELFF
CDR3nt: TGTGCCACCAGCCGGGACTCAGAAACCGGGGAGCTGTTTTTT

d_gene: NA
v_gene: TRBV6-1
abundance: NA
j_gene: TRBJ2-7
CDR3aa: CASSEAGPRWKSEQYF
CDR3nt: TGTGCCAGCAGTGAAGCGGGGCCCCGCTGGAAGAGCGAGCAGTACTTC

d_gene: NA
v_gene: TRBV5-6
abundance: NA
j_gene: TRBJ2-1
CDR3aa: CASSSGPSQFF
CDR3nt: TGTGCCAGCAGCTCCGGGCCTTCACAGTTCTTC

d_gene: NA
v_gene: TRBV12-3/TRBV12-4
abundance: NA
j_gene: TRBJ2-3
CDR3aa: CASSLSGPEGPGPDTQYF
CDR3nt: TGTGCCAGCAGTTTAAGTGGACCAGAGGGGCCGGGACCAGATACGCAGTATTTT

d_gene: TRBD2
v_gene: TRBV20-1
abundance: few
j_gene: TRBJ2-3
CDR3aa: CGAGSGGAIGTDTQYF
CDR3nt: TGCGGTGCGGGTAGCGGGGGGGCGATCGGCACAGATACGCAGTATTTT

d_gene: NA
v_gene: TRBV10-3
abundance: NA
j_gene: TRBJ1-5
CDR3aa: CAISESGGGNQPQHF
CDR3nt: TGTGCCATCAGTGAGTCAGGAGGGGGTAATCAGCCCCAGCATTTT

d_gene: TRBD1
v_gene: TRBV5-1
abundance: NA
j_gene: TRBJ1-1
CDR3aa: CASSFRTGTSTEAFF
CDR3nt: TGCGCCAGCAGCTTTAGGACAGGGACTAGTACTGAAGCTTTCTTT

d_gene: NA
v_gene: TRBV28
abundance: many
j_gene: TRBJ2-7
CDR3aa: CASRGGYEQYF
CDR3nt: TGTGCCAGCAGAGGGGGTTACGAGCAGTACTTC

d_gene: NA
v_gene: TRBV10-3
abundance: NA
j_gene: TRBJ2-5
CDR3aa: CATSAVALETQYF
CDR3nt: TGTGCCACCAGTGCGGTAGCGTTGGAGACCCAGTACTTC

d_gene: NA
v_gene: TRBV2
abundance: NA
j_gene: TRBJ1-5
CDR3aa: CASRDGGDYQPQHF
CDR3nt: TGTGCCAGCAGGGACGGGGGCGACTATCAGCCCCAGCATTTT

d_gene: TRBD2
v_gene: TRBV20-1
abundance: NA
j_gene: TRBJ2-3
CDR3aa: CSATRLAGGENSPDSTDTQYF
CDR3nt: TGCAGTGCTACTAGACTAGCGGGGGGCGAGAACTCCCCAGACAGCACAGATACGCAGTATTTT

d_gene: NA
v_gene: TRBV5-1
abundance: NA
j_gene: TRBJ1-1
CDR3aa: CASSLKQGNTEAFF
CDR3nt: TGCGCCAGCAGCCTAAAGCAGGGGAACACTGAAGCTTTCTTT

d_gene: TRBD2
v_gene: TRBV15
abundance: NA
j_gene: TRBJ2-1
CDR3aa: CATRLGLAGYNEQFF
CDR3nt: TGTGCCACCCGCTTGGGACTAGCGGGTTACAATGAGCAGTTCTTC

d_gene: TRBD1
v_gene: TRBV7-2
abundance: NA
j_gene: TRBJ2-7
CDR3aa: CAGSRTGISYEQYF
CDR3nt: TGTGCCGGCAGCCGGACAGGGATCTCCTACGAGCAGTACTTC

d_gene: TRBD2
v_gene: TRBV20-1
abundance: NA
j_gene: TRBJ2-7
CDR3aa: CSARGRTSGISYEQYF
CDR3nt: TGCAGTGCTAGAGGGAGGACTAGCGGGATCTCCTACGAGCAGTACTTC

d_gene: TRBD2
v_gene: TRBV9
abundance: few
j_gene: TRBJ2-1
CDR3aa: CASSDPLAGVARSYNEQFF
CDR3nt: TGTGCCAGCAGCGATCCTCTAGCGGGGGTCGCCCGCTCCTACAATGAGCAGTTCTTC

d_gene: NA
v_gene: TRBV20-1
abundance: NA
j_gene: TRBJ1-1
CDR3aa: CSARGALEGVAFF
CDR3nt: TGCAGTGCTAGAGGGGCTTTGGAGGGAGTGGCTTTCTTT

d_gene: NA
v_gene: TRBV9
abundance: NA
j_gene: TRBJ2-5
CDR3aa: CASGPSETQYF
CDR3nt: TGTGCCAGCGGACCGTCGGAGACCCAGTACTTC

d_gene: TRBD1
v_gene: TRBV5-1
abundance: NA
j_gene: TRBJ2-5
CDR3aa: CASSALTGEETQYF
CDR3nt: TGCGCCAGCAGCGCGTTGACAGGGGAAGAGACCCAGTACTTC

d_gene: TRBD2
v_gene: TRBV27
abundance: few
j_gene: TRBJ2-1
CDR3aa: CASTPFSGGYYNEQFF
CDR3nt: TGTGCCAGCACACCCTTCTCGGGGGGGTACTACAATGAGCAGTTCTTC

d_gene: TRBD1
v_gene: TRBV29-1
abundance: NA
j_gene: TRBJ2-6
CDR3aa: CSVPTGGSSGANVLTF
CDR3nt: TGCAGCGTTCCGACAGGGGGCAGCTCTGGGGCCAACGTCCTGACTTTC

d_gene: NA
v_gene: TRBV20-1
abundance: NA
j_gene: TRBJ2-7
CDR3aa: CSASGGARDEQYF
CDR3nt: TGCAGTGCTTCCGGAGGGGCTCGCGACGAGCAGTACTTC

d_gene: NA
v_gene: TRBV12-3/TRBV12-4
abundance: few
j_gene: TRBJ2-7
CDR3aa: CASSLIVGAGLSYEQYF
CDR3nt: TGTGCCAGCAGTTTAATAGTCGGGGCAGGTTTATCCTACGAGCAGTACTTC

d_gene: NA
v_gene: TRBV7-2
abundance: NA
j_gene: TRBJ2-2
CDR3aa: CASSFGRPSTGELFF
CDR3nt: TGTGCCAGCAGCTTTGGTAGGCCATCCACCGGGGAGCTGTTTTTT

d_gene: NA
v_gene: TRBV6-5
abundance: NA
j_gene: TRBJ1-5
CDR3aa: CASSDSMNQPQHF
CDR3nt: TGTGCCAGCAGTGACTCAATGAATCAGCCCCAGCATTTT

d_gene: TRBD2
v_gene: TRBV15
abundance: NA
j_gene: TRBJ2-7
CDR3aa: CATSRDWWEGPYEQYF
CDR3nt: TGTGCCACCAGCAGAGATTGGTGGGAGGGTCCCTACGAGCAGTACTTC

d_gene: NA
v_gene: TRBV5-1
abundance: few
j_gene: TRBJ2-5
CDR3aa: CASSDSRMTRETQYF
CDR3nt: TGCGCCAGCAGCGATAGCAGGATGACCCGAGAGACCCAGTACTTC

d_gene: TRBD2
v_gene: TRBV12-3/TRBV12-4
abundance: NA
j_gene: TRBJ2-5
CDR3aa: CASSPLGGYNEQYF
CDR3nt: TGTGCCAGCAGCCCCCTGGGAGGGTACAATGAGCAGTACTTC

d_gene: TRBD1
v_gene: TRBV27
abundance: NA
j_gene: TRBJ1-6
CDR3aa: CASSIRSTGGSGHSPLHF
CDR3nt: TGTGCCAGCAGCATCCGGTCGACAGGGGGAAGTGGGCATTCACCCCTCCACTTT

d_gene: TRBD1
v_gene: TRBV30
abundance: NA
j_gene: TRBJ2-1
CDR3aa: CAWRRQGGSHNEQFF
CDR3nt: TGTGCCTGGAGACGACAGGGGGGCTCCCACAATGAGCAGTTCTTC

d_gene: NA
v_gene: TRBV3-1
abundance: few
j_gene: TRBJ1-2
CDR3aa: CASSQDYNYGYTF
CDR3nt: TGTGCCAGCAGCCAAGATTACAACTATGGCTACACCTTC

d_gene: NA
v_gene: TRBV10-3
abundance: NA
j_gene: TRBJ1-1
CDR3aa: CAISPTGNTEAFF
CDR3nt: TGTGCCATCAGTCCGACAGGGAACACTGAAGCTTTCTTT